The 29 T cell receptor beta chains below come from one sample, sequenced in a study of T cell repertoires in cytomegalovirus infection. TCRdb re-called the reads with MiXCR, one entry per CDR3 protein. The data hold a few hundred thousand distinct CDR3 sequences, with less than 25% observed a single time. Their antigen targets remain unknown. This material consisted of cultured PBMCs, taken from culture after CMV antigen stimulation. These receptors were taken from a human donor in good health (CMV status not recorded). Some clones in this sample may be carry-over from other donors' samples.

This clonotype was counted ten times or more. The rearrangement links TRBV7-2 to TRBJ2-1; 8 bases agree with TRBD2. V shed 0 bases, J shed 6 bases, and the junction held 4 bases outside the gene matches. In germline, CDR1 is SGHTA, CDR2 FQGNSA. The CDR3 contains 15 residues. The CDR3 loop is CASSLAGRALNEQFF. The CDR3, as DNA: TGTGCCAGCAGCTTAGCCGGGAGGGCCCTCAATGAGCAGTTCTTC.

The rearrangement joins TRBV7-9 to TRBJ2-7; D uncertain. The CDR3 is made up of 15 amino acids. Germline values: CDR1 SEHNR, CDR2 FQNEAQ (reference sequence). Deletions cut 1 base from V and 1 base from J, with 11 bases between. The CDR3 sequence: CASSLGFGISYEQYF. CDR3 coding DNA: TGTGCCAGCAGCTTAGGATTCGGCATATCCTACGAGCAGTACTTC.

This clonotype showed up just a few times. The DNA for the CDR3 is TGTGCCAGTAGCCAATCGGCGGGGTCCTACAATGAGCAGTTCTTC. Its translation: CASSQSAGSYNEQFF. The chain employs TRBV19 and TRBJ2-1; possible D gene TRBD2, 6 bases. Germline lookup yields CDR1 LNHDA and CDR2 SQIVND (reference sequence). The CDR3 has 15 residues. V lost 6 bases and J lost 1, with 13 bases in between.

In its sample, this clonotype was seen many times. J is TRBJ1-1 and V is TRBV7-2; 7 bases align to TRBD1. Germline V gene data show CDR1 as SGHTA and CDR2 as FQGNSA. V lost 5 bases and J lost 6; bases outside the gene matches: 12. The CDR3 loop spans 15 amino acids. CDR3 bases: TGTGCCAGCAGCCCCCTGACAGGGTACGGGTCTGAAGCTTTCTTT. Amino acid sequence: CASSPLTGYGSEAFF.

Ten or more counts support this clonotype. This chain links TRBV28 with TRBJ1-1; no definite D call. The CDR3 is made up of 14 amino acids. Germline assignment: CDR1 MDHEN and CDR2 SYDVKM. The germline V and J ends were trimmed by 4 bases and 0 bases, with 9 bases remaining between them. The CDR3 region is CASSSAALNTEAFF. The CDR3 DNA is TGTGCCAGCAGTTCAGCTGCGCTGAACACTGAAGCTTTCTTT.

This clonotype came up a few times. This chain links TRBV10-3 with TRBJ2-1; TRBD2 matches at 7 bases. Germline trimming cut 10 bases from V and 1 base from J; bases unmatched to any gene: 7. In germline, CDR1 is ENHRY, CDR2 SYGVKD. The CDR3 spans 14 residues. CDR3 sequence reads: CATSSGHSYNEQFF. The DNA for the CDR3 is TGTGCCACGTCTAGCGGACATTCCTACAATGAGCAGTTCTTC.

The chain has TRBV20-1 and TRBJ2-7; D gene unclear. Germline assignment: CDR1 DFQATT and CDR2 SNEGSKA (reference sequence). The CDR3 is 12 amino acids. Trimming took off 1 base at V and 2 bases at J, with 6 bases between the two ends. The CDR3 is CSARGPTYEQYV. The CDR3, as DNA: TGCAGTGCTAGAGGCCCTACCTACGAGCAGTACGTC.

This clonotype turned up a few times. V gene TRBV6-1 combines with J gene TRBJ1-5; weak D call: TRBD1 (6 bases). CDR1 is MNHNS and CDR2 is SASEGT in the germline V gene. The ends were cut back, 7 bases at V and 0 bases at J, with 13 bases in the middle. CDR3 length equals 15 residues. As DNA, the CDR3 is TGTGCCAGCATATCCCAGGGGTATAGCAATCAGCCCCAGCATTTT. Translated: CASISQGYSNQPQHF.

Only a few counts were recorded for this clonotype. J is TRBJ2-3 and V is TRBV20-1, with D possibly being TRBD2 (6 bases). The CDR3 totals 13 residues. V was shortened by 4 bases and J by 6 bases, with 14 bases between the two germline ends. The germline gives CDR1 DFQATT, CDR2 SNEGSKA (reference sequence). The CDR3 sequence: CSATGLVGDTQYF. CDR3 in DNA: TGCAGTGCTACGGGACTTGTGGGGGATACGCAGTATTTT.

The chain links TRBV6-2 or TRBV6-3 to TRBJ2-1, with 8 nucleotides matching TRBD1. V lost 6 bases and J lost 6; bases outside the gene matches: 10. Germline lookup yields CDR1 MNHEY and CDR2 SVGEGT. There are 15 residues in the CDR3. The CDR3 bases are TGTGCCAGCAGCTCCAAGGACAGGGTCGTCAATGAGCAGTTCTTC. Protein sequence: CASSSKDRVVNEQFF.

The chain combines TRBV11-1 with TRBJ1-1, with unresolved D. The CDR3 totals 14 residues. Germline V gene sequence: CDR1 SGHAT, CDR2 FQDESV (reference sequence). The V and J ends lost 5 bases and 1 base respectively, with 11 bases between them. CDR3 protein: CASSPDGTNTEAFF. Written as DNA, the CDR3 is TGTGCCAGCAGCCCGGACGGTACGAACACTGAAGCTTTCTTT.

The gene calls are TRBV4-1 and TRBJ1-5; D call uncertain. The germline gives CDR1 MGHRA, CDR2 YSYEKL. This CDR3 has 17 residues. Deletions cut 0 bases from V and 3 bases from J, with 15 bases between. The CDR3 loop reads CASSQEGGHPFNQPQHF. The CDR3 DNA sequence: TGCGCCAGCAGCCAAGAAGGAGGCCACCCCTTCAATCAGCCCCAGCATTTT.

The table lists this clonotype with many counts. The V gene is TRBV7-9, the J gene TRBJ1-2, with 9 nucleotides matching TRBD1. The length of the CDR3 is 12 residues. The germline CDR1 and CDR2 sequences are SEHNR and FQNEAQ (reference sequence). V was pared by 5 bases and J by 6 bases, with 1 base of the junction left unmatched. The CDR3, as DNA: TGTGCCAGCAGCCGGACAGGGGATGGCTACACCTTC. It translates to CASSRTGDGYTF.

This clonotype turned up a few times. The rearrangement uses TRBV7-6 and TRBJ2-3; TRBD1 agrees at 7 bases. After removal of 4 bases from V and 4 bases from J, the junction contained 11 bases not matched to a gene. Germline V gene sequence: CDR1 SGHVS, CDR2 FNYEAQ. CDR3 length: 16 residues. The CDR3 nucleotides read TGTGCCAGCAGCTCCCTGGCCGGTACAGGGGCAGATACGCAGTATTTT. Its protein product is CASSSLAGTGADTQYF. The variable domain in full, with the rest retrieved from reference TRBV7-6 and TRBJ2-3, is GAGVSQSPRYKVTKRGQDVALRCDPISGHVSLYWYRQALGQGPEFLTYFNYEAQQDKSGLPNDRFSAERPEGSISTLTIQRTEQRDSAMYRCASSSLAGTGADTQYFGPGTRLTVL.

The CDR3 sequence is CASSLDRGTYEQYF. The CDR3 region has the DNA TGTGCCAGCAGCTTGGACAGGGGGACCTACGAGCAGTACTTC. This sequence joins TRBV5-4 and TRBJ2-7; TRBD1 agrees at 8 bases. J gave up 2 bases and V 0 bases, and 1 base lay outside the gene matches. The length of the CDR3 is 14 residues. The germline V gene has CDR1 SGHNT and CDR2 YYREEE (reference sequence).

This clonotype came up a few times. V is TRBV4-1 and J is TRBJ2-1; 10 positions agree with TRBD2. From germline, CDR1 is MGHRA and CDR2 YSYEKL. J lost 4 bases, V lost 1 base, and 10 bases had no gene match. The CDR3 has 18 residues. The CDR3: CASSQVRLGLAHYNEQFF. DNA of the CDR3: TGCGCCAGCAGCCAAGTAAGGTTGGGACTAGCGCATTACAATGAGCAGTTCTTC.

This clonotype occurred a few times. The CDR3 loop is CASSLWGTSGNYEQYF. Written as DNA, the CDR3 is TGTGCCAGCAGTCTTTGGGGGACTAGCGGTAACTACGAGCAGTACTTC. V and J are TRBV7-2 and TRBJ2-7; 11 bases are shared with TRBD2. The CDR3 totals 16 residues. Germline values: CDR1 SGHTA, CDR2 FQGNSA. Trimming removed 6 bases from V and 3 bases from J; junction bases left unmatched: 10.

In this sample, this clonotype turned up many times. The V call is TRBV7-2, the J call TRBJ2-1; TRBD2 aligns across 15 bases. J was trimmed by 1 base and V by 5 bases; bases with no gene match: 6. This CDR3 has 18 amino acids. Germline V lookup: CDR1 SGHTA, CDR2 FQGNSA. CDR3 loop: CASSARTSGGGSYNEQFF. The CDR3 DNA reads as TGTGCCAGCAGCGCCCGGACTAGCGGGGGGGGTTCCTACAATGAGCAGTTCTTC.

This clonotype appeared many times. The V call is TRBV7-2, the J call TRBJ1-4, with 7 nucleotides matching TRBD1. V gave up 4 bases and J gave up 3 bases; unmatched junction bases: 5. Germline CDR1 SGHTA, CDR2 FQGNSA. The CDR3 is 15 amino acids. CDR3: CASSSGQAPNEKLFF. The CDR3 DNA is TGTGCCAGCAGCTCTGGACAGGCCCCTAATGAAAAACTGTTTTTT. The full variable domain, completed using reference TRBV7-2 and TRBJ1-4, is GAGVSQSPSNKVTEKGKDVELRCDPISGHTALYWYRQSLGQGLEFLIYFQGNSAPDKSGLPSDRFSAERTGGSVSTLTIQRTQQEDSAVYLCASSSGQAPNEKLFFGSGTQLSVL.

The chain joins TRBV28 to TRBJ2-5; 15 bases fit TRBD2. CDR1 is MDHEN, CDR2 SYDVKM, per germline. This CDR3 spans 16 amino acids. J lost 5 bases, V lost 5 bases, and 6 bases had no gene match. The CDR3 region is CASSRTSGRVGETQYF. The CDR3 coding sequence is TGTGCCAGCAGTCGGACTAGCGGGAGGGTTGGGGAGACCCAGTACTTC.

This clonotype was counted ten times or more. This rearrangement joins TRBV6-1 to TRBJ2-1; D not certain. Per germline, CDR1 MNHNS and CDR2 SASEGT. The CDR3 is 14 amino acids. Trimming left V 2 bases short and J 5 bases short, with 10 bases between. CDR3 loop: CASSERPLNNEQFF. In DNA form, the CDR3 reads TGTGCCAGCAGTGAACGGCCCTTGAACAATGAGCAGTTCTTC.

The DNA of the CDR3 is TGTGCCAGCAGTTCAGGAGGACTCCCGCCCTACGAGCAGTACTTC. It yields the protein CASSSGGLPPYEQYF. The V gene is TRBV12-3 or TRBV12-4, the J gene TRBJ2-7; tentative D call: TRBD2 (5 bases). The CDR3 sequence is 15 residues long. Trimming removed 4 bases from V and 2 bases from J, with 15 bases in between.

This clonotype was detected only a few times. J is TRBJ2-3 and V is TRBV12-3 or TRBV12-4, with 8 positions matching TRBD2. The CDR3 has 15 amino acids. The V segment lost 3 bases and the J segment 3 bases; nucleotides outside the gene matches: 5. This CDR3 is CASSLEAGVTDTQYF. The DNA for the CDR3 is TGTGCCAGCAGTTTGGAAGCGGGAGTGACAGATACGCAGTATTTT.

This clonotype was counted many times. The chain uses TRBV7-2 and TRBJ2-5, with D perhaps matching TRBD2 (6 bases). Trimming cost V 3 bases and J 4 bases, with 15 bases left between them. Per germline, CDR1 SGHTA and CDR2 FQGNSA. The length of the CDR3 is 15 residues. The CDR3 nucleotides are TGTGCCAGCAGCTTCCAGACTCTGGGGGGAGAGACCCAGTACTTC. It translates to CASSFQTLGGETQYF.

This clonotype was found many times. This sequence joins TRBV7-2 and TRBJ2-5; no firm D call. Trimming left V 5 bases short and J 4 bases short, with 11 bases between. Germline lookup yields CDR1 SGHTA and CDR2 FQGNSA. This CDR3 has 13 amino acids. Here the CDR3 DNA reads TGTGCCAGCAGCCGGTCGGCGACAGAGACCCAGTACTTC. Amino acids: CASSRSATETQYF.

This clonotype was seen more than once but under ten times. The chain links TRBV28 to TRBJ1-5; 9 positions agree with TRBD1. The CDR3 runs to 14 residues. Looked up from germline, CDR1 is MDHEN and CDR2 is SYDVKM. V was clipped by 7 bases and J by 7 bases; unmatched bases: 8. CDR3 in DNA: TGTGCCAGCAATAAACAGGGGGCCGGACAGCCCCAGCATTTT. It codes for CASNKQGAGQPQHF. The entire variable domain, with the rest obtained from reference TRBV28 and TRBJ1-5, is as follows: DVKVTQSSRYLVKRTGEKVFLECVQDMDHENMFWYRQDPGLGLRLIYFSYDVKMKEKGDIPEGYSVSREKKERFSLILESASTNQTSMYLCASNKQGAGQPQHFGDGTRLSIL.

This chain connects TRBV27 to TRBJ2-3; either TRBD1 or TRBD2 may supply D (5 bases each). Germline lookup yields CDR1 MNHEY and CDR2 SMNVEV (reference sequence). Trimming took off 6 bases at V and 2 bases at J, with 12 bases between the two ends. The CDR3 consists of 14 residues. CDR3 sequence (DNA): TGTGCCAGCAGGGGGGAGACGTACACAGATACGCAGTATTTT. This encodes CASRGETYTDTQYF.

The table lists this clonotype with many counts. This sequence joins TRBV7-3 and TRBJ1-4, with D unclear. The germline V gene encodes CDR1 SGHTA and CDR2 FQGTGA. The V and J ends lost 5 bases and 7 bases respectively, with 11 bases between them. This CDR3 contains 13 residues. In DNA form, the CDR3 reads TGTGCCAGCAGCCCCGGATCGGGTGAAAAACTGTTTTTT. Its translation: CASSPGSGEKLFF.

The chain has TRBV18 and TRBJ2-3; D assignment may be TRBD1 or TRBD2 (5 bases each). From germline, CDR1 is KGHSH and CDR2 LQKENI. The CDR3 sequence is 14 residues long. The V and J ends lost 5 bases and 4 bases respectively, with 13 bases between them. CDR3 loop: CASSSLGAADTQYF. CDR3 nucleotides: TGTGCCAGCTCATCCCTCGGGGCCGCAGATACGCAGTATTTT. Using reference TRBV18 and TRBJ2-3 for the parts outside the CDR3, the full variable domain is NAGVMQNPRHLVRRRGQEARLRCSPMKGHSHVYWYRQLPEEGLKFMVYLQKENIIDESGMPKERFSAEFPKEGPSILRIQQVVRGDSAAYFCASSSLGAADTQYFGPGTRLTVL.